This T cell receptor beta chain was retrieved from a study of cytotoxic CD8 clonotypes in ibrutinib-treated CLL. For the study at large: For this cohort, patients were roughly 10 relapsed/refractory and around 15 treatment-naive, while 17 were IGHV unmutated. After a median of about six years, 14 patients stayed remitted and about twelve progressed; responses had been partial in about 24 and complete in 2. Findings of the study overall: Baseline clonality was higher than in age-matched healthy donors and moved in step with circulating CD8+ T-cell counts. Public clonotypes were uncommon and contracted or stayed stable on treatment.

V shed 4 bases and J shed 5 bases, with 14 bases lying between them. The CDR3 spans 13 residues. Germline V gene data show CDR1 as SQVTM and CDR2 as ANQGSEA. The repertoire was sequenced with immunoSEQ multiplex PCR; TCRdb's copy has only in-frame clones and lacks some. Among tens of thousands of clones listed, about 54% were seen once. Comments on this clone: The antigen is unknown.

This sequence joins TRBV29-1 and TRBJ1-2; a weak D match, TRBD1 (5 bases). The source of this sequence is a human donor with chronic lymphocytic leukemia. The sample in question was PBMCs, obtained at disease progression, from a patient treated with ibrutinib. The CDR3 nucleotides are TGCAGCGTTGTCCTGGGGGATCGTTATGGCTACACCTTC. It specifies CSVVLGDRYGYTF. Drawing the rest from reference TRBV29-1 and TRBJ1-2, the complete variable domain is SAVISQKPSRDICQRGTSLTIQCQVDSQVTMMFWYRQQPGQSLTLIATANQGSEATYESGFVIDKFPISRPNLTFSTLTVSNMSPEDSSIYLCSVVLGDRYGYTFGSGTRLTVV.